The 19 T cell receptor beta chains below were found in one sample sequenced in a study of blood T cell repertoires in COVID-19 (dated by TCRdb to 2020 to 2021). Preparation of the library involved the immunoSEQ multiplex PCR assay. What TCRdb holds here is the immuneACCESS table cut down to in-frame rearrangements. Part of the clones is not present; checked against another copy, under half of the missing clones reflect an unresolved V gene, and the others are unexplained. Counted in this sample were 200,000 to 250,000 clones; around 80% of them appeared once. Jointly, the top ten make up 5.5% to 8.5% of the sample. What was sequenced was peripheral blood. These receptors were obtained from a woman in her seventies with acute or convalescent COVID-19.

J is TRBJ1-4 and V is TRBV3-1 (or the pseudogene TRBV3-2); D unclear. The CDR3 has 13 amino acids. Germline-derived CDR1 and CDR2 are LGHDT and YNNKEL (reference sequence). The V end was cut by 3 bases, the J end by 4 bases, with 6 bases between. CDR3 protein: CASSHGYNEKLFF. The CDR3 nucleotides are TGTGCCAGCAGCCACGGGTATAATGAAAAACTGTTTTTT.

V gene TRBV2 combines with J gene TRBJ2-3; the match to TRBD2 covers 8 bases. The length of the CDR3 is 14 residues. The junction had 6 bases not matched to a gene; V was cut back by 5 bases and J by 5 bases. The germline CDR1 and CDR2 sequences are SNHLY and FYNNEI. CDR3 in DNA: TGTGCCAGCAGTCAGACTAGCGAAATAGATACGCAGTATTTT. Translating gives CASSQTSEIDTQYF.

The J gene is TRBJ1-2, the V gene TRBV19; 7 bases are shared with TRBD1. CDR1 is LNHDA, CDR2 SQIVND, per germline (reference sequence). This CDR3 region has 16 residues. V lost 3 bases and J lost 0; bases outside the gene matches: 7. This CDR3 reads CASSIISGTANYGYTF. The CDR3 region has the DNA TGTGCCAGTAGTATCATCTCCGGGACAGCTAACTATGGCTACACCTTC.

This sequence joins TRBV6-1 and TRBJ1-5, with unresolved D. Germline-derived CDR1 and CDR2 are MNHNS and SASEGT. V was cut by 4 bases and J by 0 bases, with 13 bases left in between. The CDR3 is 16 residues long. The CDR3 DNA reads TGTGCCAGCAGTGTCGTACGGGAATATAGCAATCAGCCCCAGCATTTT. This encodes CASSVVREYSNQPQHF.

The chain uses TRBV27 and TRBJ2-5; 7 bases line up with TRBD2. Germline values: CDR1 MNHEY, CDR2 SMNVEV (reference sequence). CDR3 length: 14 residues. After removal of 5 bases from V and 7 bases from J, the junction contained 10 bases not matched to a gene. CDR3 sequence reads: CASSPTSRIGTQYF. CDR3 DNA sequence: TGTGCCAGCAGTCCGACTAGCAGGATTGGGACCCAGTACTTC.

This chain links TRBV7-2 with TRBJ2-1; no clear D gene. V lost 0 bases and J 10 bases, leaving 4 bases between the germline ends. Germline values: CDR1 SGHTA, CDR2 FQGNSA. CDR3 length: 11 residues. This CDR3 reads CASSLASEQFF. Here the CDR3 DNA reads TGTGCCAGCAGCTTAGCTTCGGAGCAGTTCTTC.

The chain employs TRBV7-2 and TRBJ2-1; TRBD1 aligns across 7 bases. This CDR3 is built from 12 residues. The germline CDR1 and CDR2 sequences are SGHTA and FQGNSA. After removal of 2 bases from V and 9 bases from J, the junction contained 1 base not matched to a gene. The chain's CDR3 is CASSLRDSEQFF. The CDR3, as DNA: TGTGCCAGCAGCTTAAGGGACAGTGAGCAGTTCTTC.

This clone was seen once. This chain uses TRBV27 with TRBJ2-4, with TRBD2 identical over 9 bases. V was clipped by 2 bases and J by 8 bases; unmatched bases: 4. Germline V gene lookup returns CDR1 MNHEY and CDR2 SMNVEV (reference sequence). The CDR3 has 14 residues. CDR3 in DNA: TGTGCCAGCAGTTTAGCGGGGGGGTTTGACATTCAGTACTTC. Amino acid sequence: CASSLAGGFDIQYF.

The V call is TRBV7-8, the J call TRBJ2-7, with unresolved D. CDR3 length equals 12 residues. Per the germline V gene, CDR1 is SGHVS and CDR2 is FQNEAQ. Trimming cost V 5 bases and J 0 bases, with 5 bases left between them. The CDR3 DNA is TGTGCCAGCAGCACGGGCTCCTACGAGCAGTACGTC. This sequence encodes CASSTGSYEQYV.

This clone was picked up one time. The chain has TRBV11-3 and TRBJ2-5, with D uncertain. CDR1 is SGHNT, CDR2 YENEEA, per germline. The ends were cut back, 3 bases at V and 5 bases at J, with 13 bases in the middle. The CDR3 consists of 14 residues. The CDR3 sequence: CASSLTLASETQYF. CDR3 DNA sequence: TGTGCCAGCAGCTTGACTCTTGCGAGTGAGACCCAGTACTTC. Using reference TRBV11-3 and TRBJ2-5 for the parts outside the CDR3, the full variable domain is EAGVVQSPRYKIIEKKQPVAFWCNPISGHNTLYWYLQNLGQGPELLIRYENEEAVDDSQLPKDRFSAERLKGVDSTLKIQPAELGDSAVYLCASSLTLASETQYFGPGTRLLVL.

Regarding this clone: Germline and junction disagree at one end, which may indicate a read error. The CDR3 loop is CASREGLGGQFF. CDR3 in DNA: TGTGCCAGCAGGGAAGGACTGGGAGGACAGTTCTTC. The rearrangement joins TRBV2 to TRBJ2-1; tentatively, D is TRBD2 (6 bases). Germline-derived CDR1 and CDR2 are SNHLY and FYNNEI. This CDR3 has 12 residues.

J is TRBJ2-2 and V is TRBV14; TRBD1 aligns across 9 bases. There are 16 residues in the CDR3. Germline lookup yields CDR1 SGHDN and CDR2 FVKESK. V lost 0 bases, J lost 7 bases, and 6 bases stayed unmatched. In DNA, the CDR3 is TGTGCCAGCAGCCAAGATCCGGGACAGGGATACGGGGAGCTGTTTTTT. Translating it yields CASSQDPGQGYGELFF.

This chain joins TRBV6-5 and TRBJ1-1; unclear D gene. CDR1 and CDR2 from the germline V gene are MNHEY and SVGAGI. This CDR3 is built from 13 residues. Between the trimmed V and J ends, which lost 2 bases and 5 bases, there was a span of 9 bases. Here the CDR3 DNA reads TGTGCCAGCAGTTACGCCGGCGGAACTGAAGCTTTCTTT. It translates to CASSYAGGTEAFF.

J is TRBJ2-1 and V is TRBV24-1, with D perhaps matching TRBD1 (6 bases). CDR3 length: 17 residues. Between the trimmed V and J ends, which lost 3 bases and 0 bases, there was a span of 14 bases. CDR1 is KGHDR and CDR2 is SFDVKD in the germline V gene. The DNA of the CDR3 is TGTGCCACCAGTGATCTGCAATCAGGGGCCTCCTACAATGAGCAGTTCTTC. This codes for CATSDLQSGASYNEQFF.

This clone was detected a few times. J is TRBJ1-3 and V is TRBV2; 9 bases match TRBD1. This CDR3 region has 12 residues. The V segment lost 10 bases and the J segment 4 bases; nucleotides outside the gene matches: 2. CDR1 and CDR2 from the germline V gene are SNHLY and FYNNEI. The CDR3: CATGQGGNTIYF. The CDR3 bases are TGTGCCACTGGACAGGGGGGAAACACCATATATTTT.

The chain recombines TRBV27 with TRBJ1-6; D call uncertain. Deletions cut 3 bases from V and 11 bases from J, with 8 bases between. The CDR3 is made up of 12 amino acids. CDR1 MNHEY and CDR2 SMNVEV come from the germline V gene (reference sequence). The CDR3 DNA is TGTGCCAGCAGTTTGAGGGATGCACCCCTCCACTTT. Its translation is CASSLRDAPLHF.

In its sample, this clone was seen once. V usage is TRBV7-2 and J usage is TRBJ2-2; 9 bases align to TRBD1. CDR3 length: 14 amino acids. Unmatched junction bases numbered 5, after V lost 7 bases and J lost 5 bases. From germline, CDR1 is SGHTA and CDR2 FQGNSA. CDR3 residues: CASKGTGITGELFF. The CDR3 DNA reads TGTGCCAGCAAAGGGACAGGGATAACCGGGGAGCTGTTTTTT.

This clone was detected once. V is TRBV5-1 and J is TRBJ2-5, with a weak D call TRBD2 (6 bases). V lost 0 bases and J lost 4, with 10 bases in between. Germline CDR1 is SGHRS and CDR2 is YFSETQ. The length of the CDR3 is 14 residues. The CDR3 nucleotides are TGCGCCAGCAGCTTGGAGGAGGGCCCAGAGACCCAGTACTTC. Translating gives CASSLEEGPETQYF.

This chain joins TRBV9 and TRBJ1-3; D not certain. Germline V CDR1 and CDR2: SGDLS, YYNGEE. V lost 1 base and J 0 bases, leaving 14 bases between the germline ends. CDR3 length: 17 amino acids. As DNA, the CDR3 is TGTGCCAGCAGCGTATTAGGAGGGAATCCCTCTGGAAACACCATATATTTT. As protein: CASSVLGGNPSGNTIYF.